This T cell receptor beta chain was observed in a study of cytomegalovirus exposure and HLA in healthy donors. Study conclusions and caveats: Later on, analysis showed that most CMV-associated TCR beta chains appeared to be HLA-restricted. Most TCR beta V segments were productive about 87% or about 30% of the time in an earlier analysis.

The study ran its PCR with 60 Vbeta and 13 Jbeta primers. In the original processing: In a later analysis, around 87 million unique TCR beta chains included roughly 11 million shared by two or more donors. Assay used: immunoSEQ multiplex PCR; TCRdb lists only in-frame clones, some missing. V and J calls and clone size are copied from that table; D and trimming were computed from the DNA. The table for this sample gives some 140,000 clones. This cohort consisted of healthy bone marrow donors. To note about this clone: Its cognate antigen is unknown.

From germline, CDR1 is SEHNR and CDR2 FQNEAQ (reference sequence). The V and J ends lost 2 bases and 7 bases respectively, with 15 bases between them. The CDR3 is 15 residues long. The sample taken for sequencing was PBMCs. This clonotype originated in a woman aged 60 to 75 in good health and CMV-seronegative. The chain employs TRBV7-9 and TRBJ2-1, with D perhaps matching TRBD2 (7 bases). The CDR3 region has the DNA TGTGCCAGCAGCTTAATTGTTGCGGGGGCTAATGAGCAGTTCTTC. As protein: CASSLIVAGANEQFF.